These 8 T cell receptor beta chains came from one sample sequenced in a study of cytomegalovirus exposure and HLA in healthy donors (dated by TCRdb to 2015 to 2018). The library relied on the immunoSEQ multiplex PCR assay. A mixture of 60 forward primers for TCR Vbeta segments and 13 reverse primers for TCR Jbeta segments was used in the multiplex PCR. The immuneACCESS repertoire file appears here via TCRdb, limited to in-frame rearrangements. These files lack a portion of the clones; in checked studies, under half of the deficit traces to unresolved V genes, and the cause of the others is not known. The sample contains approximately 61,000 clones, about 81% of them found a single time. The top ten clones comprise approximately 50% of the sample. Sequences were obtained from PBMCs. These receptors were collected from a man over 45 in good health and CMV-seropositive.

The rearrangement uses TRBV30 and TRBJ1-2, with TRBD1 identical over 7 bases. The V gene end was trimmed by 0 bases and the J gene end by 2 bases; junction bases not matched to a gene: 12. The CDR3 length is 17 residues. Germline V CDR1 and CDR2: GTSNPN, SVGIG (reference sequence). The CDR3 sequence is CAWSVQTGFRQNYGYTF. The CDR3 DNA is TGTGCCTGGAGTGTACAGACAGGGTTCCGGCAGAACTATGGCTACACCTTC. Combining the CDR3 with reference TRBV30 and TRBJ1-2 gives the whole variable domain SQTIHQWPATLVQPVGSPLSLECTVEGTSNPNLYWYRQAAGRGLQLLFYSVGIGQISSEVPQNLSASRPQDRQFILSSKKLLLSDSGFYLCAWSVQTGFRQNYGYTFGSGTRLTVV.

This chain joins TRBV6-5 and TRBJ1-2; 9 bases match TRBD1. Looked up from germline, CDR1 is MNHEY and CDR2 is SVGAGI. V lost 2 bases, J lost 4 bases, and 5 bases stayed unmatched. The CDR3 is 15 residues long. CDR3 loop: CASSYGGTGSYGYTF. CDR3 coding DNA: TGTGCCAGCAGTTACGGCGGGACAGGGTCCTATGGCTACACCTTC.

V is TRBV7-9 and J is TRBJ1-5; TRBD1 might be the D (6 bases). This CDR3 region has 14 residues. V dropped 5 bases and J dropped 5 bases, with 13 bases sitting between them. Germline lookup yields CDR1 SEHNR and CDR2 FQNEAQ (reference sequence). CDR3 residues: CASSPQGGDQPQHF. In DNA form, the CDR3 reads TGTGCCAGCAGCCCACAGGGTGGGGATCAGCCCCAGCATTTT.

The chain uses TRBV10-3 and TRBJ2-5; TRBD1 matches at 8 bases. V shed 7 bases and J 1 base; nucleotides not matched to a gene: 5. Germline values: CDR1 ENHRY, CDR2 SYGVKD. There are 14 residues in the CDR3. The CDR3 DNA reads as TGTGCCATCAACCAACAGGGGGGCCAAGAGACCCAGTACTTC. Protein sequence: CAINQQGGQETQYF.

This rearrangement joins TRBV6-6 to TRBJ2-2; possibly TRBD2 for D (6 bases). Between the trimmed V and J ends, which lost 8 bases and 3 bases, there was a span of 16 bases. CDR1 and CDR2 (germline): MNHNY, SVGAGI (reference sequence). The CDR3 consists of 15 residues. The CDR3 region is CASQTAGVDTGELFF. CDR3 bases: TGTGCCAGCCAGACAGCGGGCGTAGACACCGGGGAGCTGTTTTTT.

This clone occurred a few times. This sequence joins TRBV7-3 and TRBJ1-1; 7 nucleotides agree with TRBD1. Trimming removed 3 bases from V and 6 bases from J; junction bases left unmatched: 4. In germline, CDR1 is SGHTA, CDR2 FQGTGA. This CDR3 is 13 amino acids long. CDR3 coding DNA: TGTGCCAGCAGCTTCCGACAGGGCTCTGAAGCTTTCTTT. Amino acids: CASSFRQGSEAFF.

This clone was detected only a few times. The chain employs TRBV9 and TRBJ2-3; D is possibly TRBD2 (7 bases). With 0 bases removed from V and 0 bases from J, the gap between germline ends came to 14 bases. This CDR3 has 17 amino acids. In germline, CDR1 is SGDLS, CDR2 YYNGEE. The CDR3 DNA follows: TGTGCCAGCAGCGTAGAGGGGGGGGGCGCAAGCACAGATACGCAGTATTTT. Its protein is CASSVEGGGASTDTQYF. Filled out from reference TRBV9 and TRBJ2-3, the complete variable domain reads DSGVTQTPKHLITATGQRVTLRCSPRSGDLSVYWYQQSLDQGLQFLIQYYNGEERAKGNILERFSAQQFPDLHSELNLSSLELGDSALYFCASSVEGGGASTDTQYFGPGTRLTVL.

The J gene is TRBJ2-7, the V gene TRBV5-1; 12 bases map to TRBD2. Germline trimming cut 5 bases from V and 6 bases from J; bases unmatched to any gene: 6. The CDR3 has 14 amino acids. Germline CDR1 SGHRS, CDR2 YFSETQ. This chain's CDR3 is CASSSSGGAREQYF. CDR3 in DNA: TGCGCCAGCAGTTCTAGCGGGGGGGCCCGCGAGCAGTACTTC.